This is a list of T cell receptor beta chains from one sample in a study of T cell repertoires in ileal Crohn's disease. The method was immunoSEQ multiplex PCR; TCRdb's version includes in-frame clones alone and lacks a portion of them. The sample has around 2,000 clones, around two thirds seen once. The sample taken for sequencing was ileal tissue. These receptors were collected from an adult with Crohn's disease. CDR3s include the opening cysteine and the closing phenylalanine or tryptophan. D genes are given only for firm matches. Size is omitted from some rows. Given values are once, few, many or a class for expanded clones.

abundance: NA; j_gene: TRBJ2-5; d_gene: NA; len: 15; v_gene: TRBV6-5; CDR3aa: CASSYRDSRGETQYF; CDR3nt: TGTGCCAGCAGTTACCGGGACTCCCGGGGAGAGACCCAGTACTTC
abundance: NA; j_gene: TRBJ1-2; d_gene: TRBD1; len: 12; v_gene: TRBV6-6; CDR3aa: CASTMDRGRCTF; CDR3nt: TGTGCCAGCACCATGGACAGGGGGCGATGCACCTTC
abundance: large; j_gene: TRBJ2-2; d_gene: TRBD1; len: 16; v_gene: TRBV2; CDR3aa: CASAGRDRGIGGELFF; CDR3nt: TGTGCCAGCGCCGGTCGAGACAGGGGAATTGGCGGGGAGCTGTTTTTT
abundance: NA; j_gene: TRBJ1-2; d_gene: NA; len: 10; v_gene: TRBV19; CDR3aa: CASGSIEGTF; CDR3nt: TGTGCCAGTGGTTCGATCGAGGGAACCTTC
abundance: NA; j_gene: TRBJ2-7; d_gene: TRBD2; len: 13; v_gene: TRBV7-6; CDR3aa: CASAPTSVHEQYF; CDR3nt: TGTGCCAGCGCCCCAACTAGCGTCCACGAGCAGTACTTC
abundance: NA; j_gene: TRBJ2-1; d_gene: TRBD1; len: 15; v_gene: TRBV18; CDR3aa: CASSLRRDRVNEQFF; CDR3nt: TGTGCCAGCTCACTACGACGGGACAGGGTGAATGAGCAGTTCTTC
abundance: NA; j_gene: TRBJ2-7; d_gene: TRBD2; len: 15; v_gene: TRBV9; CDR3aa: CASSLGLATSYEQYF; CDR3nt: TGTGCCAGCAGCCTAGGACTAGCGACCAGTTACGAGCAGTACTTC
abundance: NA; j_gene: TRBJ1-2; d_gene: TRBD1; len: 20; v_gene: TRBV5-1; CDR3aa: CASSLGWAGQGRSSIYGYTF; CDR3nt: TGCGCCAGCAGCTTGGGTTGGGCTGGACAGGGGCGATCGTCTATCTATGGCTACACCTTC
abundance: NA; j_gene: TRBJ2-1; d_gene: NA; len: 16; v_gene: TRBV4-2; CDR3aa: CASSQEYRVSYNEQFF; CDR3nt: TGTGCCAGCAGCCAAGAATACAGAGTCTCCTACAATGAGCAGTTCTTC
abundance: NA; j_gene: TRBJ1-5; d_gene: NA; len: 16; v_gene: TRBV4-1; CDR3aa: CASSQDQGRGNQPQHF; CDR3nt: TGCGCCAGCAGCCAAGATCAGGGTAGGGGGAATCAGCCCCAGCATTTT
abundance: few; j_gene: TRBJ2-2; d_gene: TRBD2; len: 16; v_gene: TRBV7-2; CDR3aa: CASSFARLAGGGELFF; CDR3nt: TGTGCCAGCAGCTTCGCACGACTCGCGGGGGGCGGGGAGCTGTTTTTT
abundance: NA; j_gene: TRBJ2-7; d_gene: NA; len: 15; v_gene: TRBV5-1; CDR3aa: CASSFGPSQAYEQYF; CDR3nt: TGCGCCAGCAGCTTTGGGCCAAGTCAGGCCTACGAGCAGTACTTC